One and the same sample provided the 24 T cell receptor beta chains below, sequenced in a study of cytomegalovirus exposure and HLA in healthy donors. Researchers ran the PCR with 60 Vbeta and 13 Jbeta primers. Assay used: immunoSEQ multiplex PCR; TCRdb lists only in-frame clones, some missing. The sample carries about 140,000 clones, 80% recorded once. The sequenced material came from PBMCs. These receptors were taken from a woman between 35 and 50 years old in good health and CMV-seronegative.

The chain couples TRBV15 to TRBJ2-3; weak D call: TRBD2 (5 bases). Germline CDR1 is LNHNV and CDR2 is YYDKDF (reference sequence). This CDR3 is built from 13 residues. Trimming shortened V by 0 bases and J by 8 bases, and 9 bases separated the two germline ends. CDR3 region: CATSRDRGSTQYF. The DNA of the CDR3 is TGTGCCACCAGCAGAGATCGGGGTAGTACGCAGTATTTT.

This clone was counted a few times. This CDR3 is CASSVGGLDEKLFF. The CDR3 DNA follows: TGTGCCAGCAGCGTAGGAGGGTTGGACGAAAAACTGTTTTTT. The V and J genes are TRBV9 and TRBJ1-4; D is ambiguous. This CDR3 has 14 amino acids. V gave up 0 bases and J gave up 8 bases, with 11 bases separating them. CDR1 and CDR2 from the germline V gene are SGDLS and YYNGEE.

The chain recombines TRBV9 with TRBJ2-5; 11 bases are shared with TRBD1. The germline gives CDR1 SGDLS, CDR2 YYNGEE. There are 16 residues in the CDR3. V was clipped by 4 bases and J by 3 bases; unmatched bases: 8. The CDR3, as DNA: TGTGCCAGCAGCACCACCGGGACAGGGGGTGAAGAGACCCAGTACTTC. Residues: CASSTTGTGGEETQYF.

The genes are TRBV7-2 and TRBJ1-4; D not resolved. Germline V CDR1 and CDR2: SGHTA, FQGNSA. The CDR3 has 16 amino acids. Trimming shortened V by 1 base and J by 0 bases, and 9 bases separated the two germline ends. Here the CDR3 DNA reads TGTGCCAGCAGCTTAGATTCTCGGGCAACTAATGAAAAACTGTTTTTT. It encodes CASSLDSRATNEKLFF.

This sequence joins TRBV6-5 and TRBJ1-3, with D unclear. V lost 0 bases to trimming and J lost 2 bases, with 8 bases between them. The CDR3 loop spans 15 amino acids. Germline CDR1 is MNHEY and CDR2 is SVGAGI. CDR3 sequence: CASSYSPEAGNTIYF. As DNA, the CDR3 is TGTGCCAGCAGTTACTCCCCAGAGGCTGGAAACACCATATATTTT.

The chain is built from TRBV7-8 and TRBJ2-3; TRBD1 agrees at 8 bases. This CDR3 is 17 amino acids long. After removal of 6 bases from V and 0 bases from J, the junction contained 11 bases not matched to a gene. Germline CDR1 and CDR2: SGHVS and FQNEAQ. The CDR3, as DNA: TGTGCCAGCAGTTCTCTCACAGGGGGTTCTAGCACAGATACGCAGTATTTT. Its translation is CASSSLTGGSSTDTQYF.

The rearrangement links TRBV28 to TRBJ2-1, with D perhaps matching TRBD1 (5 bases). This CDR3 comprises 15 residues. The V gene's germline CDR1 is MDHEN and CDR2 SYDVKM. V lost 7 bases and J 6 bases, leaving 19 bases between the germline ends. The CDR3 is CASISSGFLGNEQFF. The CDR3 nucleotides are TGTGCCAGCATCTCCTCAGGGTTCCTGGGCAATGAGCAGTTCTTC.

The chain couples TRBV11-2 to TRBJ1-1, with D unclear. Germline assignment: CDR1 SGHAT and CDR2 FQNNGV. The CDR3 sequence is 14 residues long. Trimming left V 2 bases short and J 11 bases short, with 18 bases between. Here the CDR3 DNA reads TGTGCCAGCAGCTTAATCCGAGGTCCACCGCGGGCTTTCTTT. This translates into CASSLIRGPPRAFF. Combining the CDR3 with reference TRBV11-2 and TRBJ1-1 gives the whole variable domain EAGVAQSPRYKIIEKRQSVAFWCNPISGHATLYWYQQILGQGPKLLIQFQNNGVVDDSQLPKDRFSAERLKGVDSTLKIQPAKLEDSAVYLCASSLIRGPPRAFFGQGTRLTVV.

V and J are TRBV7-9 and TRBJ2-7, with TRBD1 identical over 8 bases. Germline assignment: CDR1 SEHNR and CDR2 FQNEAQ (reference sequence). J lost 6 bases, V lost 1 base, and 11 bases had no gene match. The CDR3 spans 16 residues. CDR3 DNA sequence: TGTGCCAGCAGCTTAGTCCTTGGACAGGGAGTCCCCGAGCAGTACTTC. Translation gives CASSLVLGQGVPEQYF.

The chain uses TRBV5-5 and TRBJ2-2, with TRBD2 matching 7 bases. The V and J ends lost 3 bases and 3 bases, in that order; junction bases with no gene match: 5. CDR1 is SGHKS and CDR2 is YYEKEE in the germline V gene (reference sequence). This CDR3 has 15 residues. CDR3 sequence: CASSWRLADTGELFF. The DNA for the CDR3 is TGTGCCAGCAGCTGGCGGCTAGCGGACACCGGGGAGCTGTTTTTT.

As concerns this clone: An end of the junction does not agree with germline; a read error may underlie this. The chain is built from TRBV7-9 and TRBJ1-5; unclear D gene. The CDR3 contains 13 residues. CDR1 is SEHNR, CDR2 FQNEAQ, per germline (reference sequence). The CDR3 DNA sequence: TGTTCCAGCAGTCCCCTACCGGATCAGCCCCAGCATTTT. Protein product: CSSSPLPDQPQHF.

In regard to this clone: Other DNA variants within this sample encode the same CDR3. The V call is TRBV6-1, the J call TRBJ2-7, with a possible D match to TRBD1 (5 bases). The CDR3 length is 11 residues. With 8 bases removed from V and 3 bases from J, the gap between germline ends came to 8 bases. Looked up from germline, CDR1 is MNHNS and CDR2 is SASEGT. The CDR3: CASGQGYEQYF. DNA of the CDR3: TGTGCCAGCGGGCAGGGCTACGAGCAGTACTTC.

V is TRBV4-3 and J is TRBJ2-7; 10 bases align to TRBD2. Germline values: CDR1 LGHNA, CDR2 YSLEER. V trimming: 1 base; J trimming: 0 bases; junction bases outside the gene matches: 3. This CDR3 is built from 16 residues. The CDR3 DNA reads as TGCGCCAGCAGCCAAGTCGCTAGCGGGGGCTCCTACGAGCAGTACTTC. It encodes CASSQVASGGSYEQYF.

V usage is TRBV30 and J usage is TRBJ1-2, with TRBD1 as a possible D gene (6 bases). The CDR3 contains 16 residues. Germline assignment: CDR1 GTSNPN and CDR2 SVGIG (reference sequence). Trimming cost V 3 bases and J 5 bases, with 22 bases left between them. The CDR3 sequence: CAWSQMGGAAGYGYTF. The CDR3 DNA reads TGTGCCTGGAGCCAAATGGGGGGGGCCGCTGGGTATGGCTACACCTTC. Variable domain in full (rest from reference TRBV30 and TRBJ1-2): SQTIHQWPATLVQPVGSPLSLECTVEGTSNPNLYWYRQAAGRGLQLLFYSVGIGQISSEVPQNLSASRPQDRQFILSSKKLLLSDSGFYLCAWSQMGGAAGYGYTFGSGTRLTVV.

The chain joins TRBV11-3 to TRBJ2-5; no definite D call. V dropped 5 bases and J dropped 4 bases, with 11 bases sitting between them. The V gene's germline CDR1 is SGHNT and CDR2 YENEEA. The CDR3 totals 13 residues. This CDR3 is CASSGVSRETQYF. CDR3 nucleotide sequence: TGTGCCAGCAGCGGAGTCTCGAGAGAGACCCAGTACTTC.

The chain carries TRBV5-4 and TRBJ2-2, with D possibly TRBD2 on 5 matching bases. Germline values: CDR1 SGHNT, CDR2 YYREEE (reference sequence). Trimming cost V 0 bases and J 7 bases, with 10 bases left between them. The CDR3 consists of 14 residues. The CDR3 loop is CASSLETGIGELFF. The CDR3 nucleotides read TGTGCCAGCAGCTTGGAGACGGGGATCGGGGAGCTGTTTTTT.

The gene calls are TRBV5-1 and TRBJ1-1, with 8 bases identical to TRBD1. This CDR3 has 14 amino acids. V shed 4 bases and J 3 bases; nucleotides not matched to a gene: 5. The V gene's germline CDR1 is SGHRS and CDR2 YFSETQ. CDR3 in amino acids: CASSPGQGHTEAFF. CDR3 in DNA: TGCGCCAGCAGCCCAGGACAGGGCCACACTGAAGCTTTCTTT.

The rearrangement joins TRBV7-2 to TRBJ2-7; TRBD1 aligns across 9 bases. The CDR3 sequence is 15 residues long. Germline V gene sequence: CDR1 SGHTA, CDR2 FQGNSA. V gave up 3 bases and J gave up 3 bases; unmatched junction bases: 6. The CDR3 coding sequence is TGTGCCAGCAGCTTCTACAGGGGGCCGGACTACGAGCAGTACTTC. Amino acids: CASSFYRGPDYEQYF.

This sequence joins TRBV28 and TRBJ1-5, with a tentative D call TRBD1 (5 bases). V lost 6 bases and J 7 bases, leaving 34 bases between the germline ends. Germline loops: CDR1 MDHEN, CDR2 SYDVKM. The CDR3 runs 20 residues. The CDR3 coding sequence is TGTGCCAGCAGCTTCGAACCATTGAAAGGGGAAGCCTTCTTCCGACAGCCCCAGCATTTT. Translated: CASSFEPLKGEAFFRQPQHF.

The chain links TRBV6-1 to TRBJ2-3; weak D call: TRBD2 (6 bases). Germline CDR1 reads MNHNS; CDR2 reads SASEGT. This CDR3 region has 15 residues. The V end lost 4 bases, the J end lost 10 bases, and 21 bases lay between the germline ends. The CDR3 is CASSVFPEDSSAQYF. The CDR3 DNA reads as TGTGCCAGCAGTGTCTTCCCGGAGGATTCTAGCGCGCAGTATTTT.

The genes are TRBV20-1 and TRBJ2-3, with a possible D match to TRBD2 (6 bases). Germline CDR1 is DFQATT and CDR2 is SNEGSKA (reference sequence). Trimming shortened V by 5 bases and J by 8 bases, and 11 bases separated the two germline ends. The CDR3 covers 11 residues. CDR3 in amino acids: CSAQAGPTQYF. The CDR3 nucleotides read TGCAGTGCTCAGGCGGGACCTACGCAGTATTTT.

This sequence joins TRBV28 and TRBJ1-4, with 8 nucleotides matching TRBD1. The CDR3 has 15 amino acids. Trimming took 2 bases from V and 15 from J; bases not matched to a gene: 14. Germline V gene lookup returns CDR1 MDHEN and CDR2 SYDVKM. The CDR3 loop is CASSLPSGQAGYLFF. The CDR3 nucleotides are TGTGCCAGCAGTTTACCCTCGGGACAGGCAGGGTATTTGTTTTTT.

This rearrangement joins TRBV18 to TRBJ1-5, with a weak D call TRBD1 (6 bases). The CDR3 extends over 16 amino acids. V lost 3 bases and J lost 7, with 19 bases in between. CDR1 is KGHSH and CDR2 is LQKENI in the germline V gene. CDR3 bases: TGTGCCAGCTCACCGGGGACGGGGGGCATAAACCAGCCCCAGCATTTT. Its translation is CASSPGTGGINQPQHF.

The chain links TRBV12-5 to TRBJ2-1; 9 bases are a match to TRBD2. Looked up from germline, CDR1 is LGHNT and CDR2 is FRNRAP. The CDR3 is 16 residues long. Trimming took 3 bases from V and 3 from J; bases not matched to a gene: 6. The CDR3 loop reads CASGFGLAGNYNEQFF. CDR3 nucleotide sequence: TGTGCTAGTGGTTTCGGGCTAGCGGGAAACTACAATGAGCAGTTCTTC.